The 17 T cell receptor beta chains presented below share a single source sample, sequenced in a study of T cells in Graves' hyperthyroidism and ophthalmopathy. Amplified regions were TCR beta CDR3 sequences from RNA transcripts. RT-PCR in the first round (using the HTBI primer set) targeted the TCR CDR3. MiXCR was run by TCRdb on the multiplex PCR reads, yielding one entry per CDR3 protein. The sample lists under 350,000 distinct CDR3 sequences, about 20% seen once, with around 50% in the top ten. The sequenced material came from blood. The receptors were sampled from a woman between 50 and 59 years old with Graves' hyperthyroidism.

The sample holds many counts of this clonotype. V gene TRBV12-3 or TRBV12-4 combines with J gene TRBJ2-3; TRBD1 matches 8 bases. The junction had 3 bases not matched to a gene; V was cut back by 5 bases and J by 2 bases. CDR3 length equals 14 residues. The CDR3 DNA follows: TGTGCCAGCAGTGGACAGGGTTTCACAGATACGCAGTATTTT. Translated: CASSGQGFTDTQYF.

Many counts were recorded for this clonotype. The chain combines TRBV27 with TRBJ2-3; maybe TRBD1 (6 bases). V was trimmed by 4 bases and J by 4 bases, leaving 12 bases between them. Germline assignment: CDR1 MNHEY and CDR2 SMNVEV (reference sequence). CDR3 length: 14 amino acids. In DNA, the CDR3 is TGTGCCAGCAGTTCTCCTACAGGGTCAGATACGCAGTATTTT. As protein: CASSSPTGSDTQYF.

The rearrangement joins TRBV2 to TRBJ1-1, with D tentatively TRBD1 (6 bases). CDR1 is SNHLY, CDR2 FYNNEI, per germline. The CDR3 has 12 amino acids. The V end lost 8 bases, the J end lost 3 bases, and 10 bases lay between the germline ends. CDR3: CASDKGDTEAFF. In DNA, the CDR3 is TGTGCCAGCGATAAGGGGGACACTGAAGCTTTCTTT.

The chain carries TRBV20-1 and TRBJ2-1, with 8 bases lining up with TRBD1. This CDR3 contains 15 residues. Germline assignment: CDR1 DFQATT and CDR2 SNEGSKA (reference sequence). J gave up 6 bases and V 3 bases, and 10 bases lay outside the gene matches. The CDR3 sequence is CSASRSGGAANEQFF. The CDR3 nucleotides read TGCAGTGCTAGTAGATCAGGGGGCGCTGCCAATGAGCAGTTCTTC.

This clonotype was counted ten times or more. The chain employs TRBV20-1 and TRBJ2-3; no definite D call. The CDR3 length is 14 residues. The V gene lost 4 bases and the J gene lost 2 bases, with 13 bases spanning the gap. From germline, CDR1 is DFQATT and CDR2 SNEGSKA (reference sequence). DNA of the CDR3: TGCAGTGCTATAGGGTATCCCGCCACAGATACGCAGTATTTT. As protein: CSAIGYPATDTQYF.

The gene calls are TRBV9 and TRBJ1-5; D remains ambiguous. V lost 7 bases to trimming and J lost 3 bases, with 8 bases between them. The germline CDR1 and CDR2 sequences are SGDLS and YYNGEE. CDR3 length: 12 amino acids. CDR3 DNA: TGTGCCAGCGGTAGTAACAATCAGCCCCAGCATTTT. Translating gives CASGSNNQPQHF.

At least ten counts were recorded for this clonotype. The chain combines TRBV6-6 with TRBJ2-5, with a possible D match to TRBD1 (6 bases). The CDR3 loop spans 14 amino acids. CDR1 and CDR2 (germline): MNHNY, SVGAGI (reference sequence). The germline V and J ends were trimmed by 2 bases and 3 bases, with 10 bases remaining between them. The CDR3 region has the DNA TGTGCCAGCAGTTACGGTTACAGGGAAGAGACCCAGTACTTC. Translating it yields CASSYGYREETQYF.

This clonotype was picked up a small number of times. The V and J genes are TRBV7-3 and TRBJ2-3, with 7 bases matching TRBD2. Germline values: CDR1 SGHTA, CDR2 FQGTGA. This CDR3 is built from 16 residues. Trimming at V came to 5 bases and at J to 0 bases, leaving 8 bases not matched to a gene. This CDR3 is CASSPAASGSTDTQYF. CDR3 coding DNA: TGTGCCAGCAGCCCGGCCGCTAGCGGTAGCACAGATACGCAGTATTTT.

The chain uses TRBV5-8 and TRBJ1-5, with TRBD1 as a possible D gene (5 bases). From germline, CDR1 is SGHTS and CDR2 YDEGEE. The CDR3 sequence is 14 residues long. V was pared by 4 bases and J by 0 bases, with 8 bases between. The DNA of the CDR3 is TGTGCCAGCAGCGCGGGACTTAGCAATCAGCCCCAGCATTTT. Its protein product is CASSAGLSNQPQHF.

On this clonotype itself: A much bigger clone sits one base away, suggesting this may be a read error. The chain uses TRBV3-1 and TRBJ1-2; D remains unclear. The CDR3 is 13 amino acids. The V gene's germline CDR1 is LGHDT and CDR2 YNNKEL (reference sequence). The CDR3 DNA follows: TGTGCCAGCAGCCAAGAGGGCAGCTATGGCCACACCTTC. Protein: CASSQEGSYGHTF.

This clonotype occurred many times. V and J are TRBV2 and TRBJ2-7; no clear D gene. CDR3 length equals 12 residues. CDR1 is SNHLY, CDR2 FYNNEI, per germline. V was shortened by 5 bases and J by 5 bases, with 10 bases between the two germline ends. The CDR3 loop is CASSFHVNEQYF. As DNA, the CDR3 is TGTGCCAGCAGTTTCCACGTAAACGAGCAGTACTTC.

This clonotype has only a few counts. The chain combines TRBV20-1 with TRBJ2-3; TRBD2 might be the D (6 bases). The CDR3 extends over 14 amino acids. The germline gives CDR1 DFQATT, CDR2 SNEGSKA (reference sequence). The germline V and J ends were trimmed by 3 bases and 1 base, with 11 bases remaining between them. The CDR3 coding sequence is TGCAGTGCTAGCTTGCGGGGCCGCACAGATACGCAGTATTTT. It is translated as CSASLRGRTDTQYF.

CDR3 loop: CASTRLAGGAYNEQFF. CDR3 bases: TGTGCCAGCACTAGACTAGCGGGGGGTGCCTACAATGAGCAGTTCTTC. This chain links TRBV6-1 with TRBJ2-1; 13 bases match TRBD2. This CDR3 is built from 16 residues. Germline V gene sequence: CDR1 MNHNS, CDR2 SASEGT. With V trimmed by 7 bases and J by 2 bases, 5 bases remained unmatched.

V usage is TRBV7-9 and J usage is TRBJ2-3; D is ambiguous. The germline V and J ends were trimmed by 1 base and 1 base, with 9 bases remaining between them. Germline assignment: CDR1 SEHNR and CDR2 FQNEAQ (reference sequence). CDR3 length: 15 residues. The CDR3 protein is CASSLVSGRTDTQYF. CDR3 DNA: TGTGCCAGCAGCTTAGTTTCAGGACGCACAGATACGCAGTATTTT.

Here the CDR3 reads CASSQGQGAGSGNTIYF. The DNA for the CDR3 is TGCGCCAGCAGCCAAGGACAGGGGGCCGGCTCTGGAAACACCATATATTTT. This chain links TRBV4-3 with TRBJ1-3; the match to TRBD1 covers 10 bases. This CDR3 is built from 17 residues. Germline trimming cut 1 base from V and 0 bases from J; bases unmatched to any gene: 3. Germline CDR1 LGHNA, CDR2 YSLEER.

This clonotype was picked up many times. The chain combines TRBV6-1 with TRBJ2-1; TRBD1 matches 7 bases. This CDR3 is built from 14 residues. Trimming cost V 3 bases and J 5 bases; bases outside gene matches: 4. CDR1 and CDR2 (germline): MNHNS, SASEGT. The CDR3 loop is CASSDGTDHNEQFF. In nucleotides, the CDR3 is TGTGCCAGCAGTGACGGGACAGACCACAATGAGCAGTTCTTC.

This clonotype was observed a few times. The V call is TRBV20-1, the J call TRBJ2-4, with D possibly called TRBD1 or TRBD2 (6 bases each). V was clipped by 6 bases and J by 8 bases, with 17 bases between them. Germline assignment: CDR1 DFQATT and CDR2 SNEGSKA (reference sequence). This CDR3 has 13 amino acids. CDR3 region: CSASETGGDIQYF. CDR3 nucleotides: TGCAGTGCCAGCGAGACAGGAGGGGACATTCAGTACTTC.